This T cell receptor (beta chain) was captured by sequencing in a study of CD8+CD57+ T cells in acquired aplastic anemia. About the study: The sorted CD4+ and CD8+ cells yielded an average around 3 ug of DNA.

CDR1 and CDR2 (germline): SNHLY, FYNNEI. CDR3 length equals 16 residues. V was clipped by 3 bases and J by 9 bases, with 18 bases between them. Study-wide points: A significant difference in CD8+ Simpson's diversity between patients and controls was not found. A set of twenty-nine CD8+ CDR3 sequences was shared between patients and controls, and these sequences appeared highly expressed in patients.

Sequencing was done on patients that had shown CD8+CD57+ cell expansion by flow cytometry. No therapy had been given to the patients at the time of blood sampling. Researchers used genomic DNA as the template to profile TCR beta VDJ and CDR3. TCRdb fed the reads into MiXCR, producing one record per CDR3 protein. The sample holds some 200,000 distinct CDR3 sequences; approximately 50% are singletons and the top ten take about 8.8%. In the case of this clonotype: Its target is not known.

The chain couples TRBV2 to TRBJ1-6; no firm D call. The clonotype was recovered from a human donor with aplastic anemia. Sequencing used sorted CD4+, CD8+, or CD8+CD57+ T cells (not recorded which) from PBMCs. This CDR3 is CASSELGTFKGSPLHF. The CDR3 coding sequence is TGTGCCAGCAGTGAGCTTGGCACATTTAAGGGTTCACCCCTCCACTTT.